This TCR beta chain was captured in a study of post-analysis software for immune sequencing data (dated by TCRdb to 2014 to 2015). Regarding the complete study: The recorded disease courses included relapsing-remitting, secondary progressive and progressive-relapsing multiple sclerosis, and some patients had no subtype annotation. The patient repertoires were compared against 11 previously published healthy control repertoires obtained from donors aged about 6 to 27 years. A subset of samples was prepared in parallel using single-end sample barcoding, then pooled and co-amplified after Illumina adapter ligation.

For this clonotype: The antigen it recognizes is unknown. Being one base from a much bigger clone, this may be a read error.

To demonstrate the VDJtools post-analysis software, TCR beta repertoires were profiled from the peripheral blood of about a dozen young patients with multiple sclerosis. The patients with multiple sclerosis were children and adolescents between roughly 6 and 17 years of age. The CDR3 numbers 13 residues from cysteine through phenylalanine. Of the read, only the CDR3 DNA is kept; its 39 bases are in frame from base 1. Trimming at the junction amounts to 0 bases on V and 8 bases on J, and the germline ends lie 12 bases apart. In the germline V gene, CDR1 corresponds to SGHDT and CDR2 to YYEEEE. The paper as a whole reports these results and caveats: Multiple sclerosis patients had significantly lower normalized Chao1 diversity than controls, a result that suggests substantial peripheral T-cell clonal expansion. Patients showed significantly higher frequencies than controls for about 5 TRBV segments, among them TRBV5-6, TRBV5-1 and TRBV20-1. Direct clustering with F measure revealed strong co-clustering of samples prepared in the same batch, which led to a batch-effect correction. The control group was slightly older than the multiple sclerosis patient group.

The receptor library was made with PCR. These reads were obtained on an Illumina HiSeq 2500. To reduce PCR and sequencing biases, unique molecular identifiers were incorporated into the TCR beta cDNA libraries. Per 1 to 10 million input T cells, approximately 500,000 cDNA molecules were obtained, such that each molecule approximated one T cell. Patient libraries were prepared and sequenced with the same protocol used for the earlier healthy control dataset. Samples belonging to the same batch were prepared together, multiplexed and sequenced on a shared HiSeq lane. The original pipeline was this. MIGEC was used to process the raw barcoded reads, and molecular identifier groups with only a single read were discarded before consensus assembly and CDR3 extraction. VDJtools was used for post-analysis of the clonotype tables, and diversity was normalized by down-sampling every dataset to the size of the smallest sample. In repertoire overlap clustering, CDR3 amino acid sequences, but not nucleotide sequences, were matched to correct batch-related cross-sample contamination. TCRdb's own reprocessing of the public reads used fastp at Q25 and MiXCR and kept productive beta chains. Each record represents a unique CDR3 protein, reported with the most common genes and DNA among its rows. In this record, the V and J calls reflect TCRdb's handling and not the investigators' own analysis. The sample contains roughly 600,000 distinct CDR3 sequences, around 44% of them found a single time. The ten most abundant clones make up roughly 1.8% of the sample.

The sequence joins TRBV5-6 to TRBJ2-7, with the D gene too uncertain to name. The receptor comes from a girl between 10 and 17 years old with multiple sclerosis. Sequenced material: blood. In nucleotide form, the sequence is TGTGCCAGCAGCTTGGGGGTCGGATACAAGCAGTACTTC. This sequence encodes CASSLGVGYKQYF.